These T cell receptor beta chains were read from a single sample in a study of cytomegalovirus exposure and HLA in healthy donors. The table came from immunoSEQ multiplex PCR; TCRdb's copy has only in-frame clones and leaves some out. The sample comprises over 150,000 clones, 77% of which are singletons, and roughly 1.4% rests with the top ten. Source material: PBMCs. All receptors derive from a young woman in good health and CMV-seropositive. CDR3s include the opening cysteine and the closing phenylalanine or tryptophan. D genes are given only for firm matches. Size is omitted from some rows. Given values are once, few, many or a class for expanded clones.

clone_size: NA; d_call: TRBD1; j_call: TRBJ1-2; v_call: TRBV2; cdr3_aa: CASSEQGDYGYTF; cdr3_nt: TGTGCCAGCAGTGAACAGGGGGACTATGGCTACACCTTC
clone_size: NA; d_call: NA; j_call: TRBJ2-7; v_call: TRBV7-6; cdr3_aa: CASSLGSGVPYEQYF; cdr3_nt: TGTGCCAGCAGCTTAGGGTCAGGTGTTCCCTACGAGCAGTACTTC
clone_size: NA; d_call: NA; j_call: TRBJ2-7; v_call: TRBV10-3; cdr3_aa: CAISLISQDEQYF; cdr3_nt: TGTGCCATCAGCCTTATCTCCCAGGACGAGCAGTACTTC
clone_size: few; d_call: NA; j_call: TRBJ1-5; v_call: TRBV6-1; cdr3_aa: CASSEGSGRQQPQHF; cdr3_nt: TGTGCCAGCAGTGAAGGATCAGGTCGGCAACAGCCCCAGCATTTT
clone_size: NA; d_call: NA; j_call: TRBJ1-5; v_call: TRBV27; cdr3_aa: CASSSSRGETHQPQHF; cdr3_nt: TGTGCCAGCAGTTCCAGCCGGGGAGAGACTCATCAGCCCCAGCATTTT
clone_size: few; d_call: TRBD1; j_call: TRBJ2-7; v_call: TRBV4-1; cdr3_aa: CASSRGQASYEQYF; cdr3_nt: TGCGCCAGCAGCCGAGGACAGGCCTCCTACGAGCAGTACTTC
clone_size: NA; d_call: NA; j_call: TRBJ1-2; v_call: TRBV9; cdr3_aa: CASSVATGTYGYTF; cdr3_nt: TGTGCCAGCAGCGTAGCCACAGGTACCTATGGCTACACCTTC
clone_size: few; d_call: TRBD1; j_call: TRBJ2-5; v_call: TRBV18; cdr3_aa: CASSSGGTGYQETQYF; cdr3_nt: TGTGCCAGCTCATCCGGTGGGACAGGGTACCAAGAGACCCAGTACTTC
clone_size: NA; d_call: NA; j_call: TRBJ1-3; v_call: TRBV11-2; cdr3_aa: CASSLGRAGNTIYF; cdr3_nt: TGTGCCAGCAGCTTAGGCAGGGCTGGAAACACCATATATTTT
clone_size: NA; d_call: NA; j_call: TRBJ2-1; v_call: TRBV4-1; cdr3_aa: CASSLRGPFYNEQFF; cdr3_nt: TGCGCCAGCAGCCTGCGGGGACCGTTCTACAATGAGCAGTTCTTC
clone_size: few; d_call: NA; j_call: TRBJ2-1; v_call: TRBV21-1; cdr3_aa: CATRNDCSYNEQFF; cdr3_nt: TGTGCCACCAGAAACGACTGCTCCTACAATGAGCAGTTCTTC
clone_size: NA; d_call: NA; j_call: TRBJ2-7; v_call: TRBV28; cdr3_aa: CASSLRQAGYEQYF; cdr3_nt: TGTGCCAGCAGTTTAAGACAGGCTGGCTACGAGCAGTACTTC
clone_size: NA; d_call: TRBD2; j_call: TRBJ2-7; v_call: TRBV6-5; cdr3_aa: CATRTSIYEQYF; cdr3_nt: TGTGCCACACGGACTAGCATTTACGAGCAGTACTTC
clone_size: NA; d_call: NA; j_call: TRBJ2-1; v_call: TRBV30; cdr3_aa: CAWTVPHTSNYYNEQFF; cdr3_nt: TGTGCCTGGACTGTCCCACACACTAGCAACTATTACAATGAGCAGTTCTTC
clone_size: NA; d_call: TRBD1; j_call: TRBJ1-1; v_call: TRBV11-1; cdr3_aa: CASSRSQGETEAFF; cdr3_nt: TGTGCCAGCAGCCGATCGCAGGGGGAAACTGAAGCTTTCTTT
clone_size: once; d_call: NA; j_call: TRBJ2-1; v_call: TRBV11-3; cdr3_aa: CASSRSVYNEQFF; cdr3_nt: TGTGCCAGCAGCCGTAGCGTTTACAATGAGCAGTTCTTC
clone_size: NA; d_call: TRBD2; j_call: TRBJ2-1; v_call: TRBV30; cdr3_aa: CAWSLAVAYNEQFF; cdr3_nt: TGTGCCTGGAGCCTAGCGGTCGCCTACAATGAGCAGTTCTTC
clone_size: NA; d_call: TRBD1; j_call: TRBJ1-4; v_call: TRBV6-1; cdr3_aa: CASRGSDRVREKLFF; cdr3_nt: TGTGCCAGCAGAGGTTCGGACAGGGTGCGTGAAAAACTGTTTTTT
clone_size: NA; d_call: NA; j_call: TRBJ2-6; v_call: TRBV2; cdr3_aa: CASRTRSGANVLTF; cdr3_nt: TGTGCCAGCAGGACACGCTCTGGGGCCAACGTCCTGACTTTC
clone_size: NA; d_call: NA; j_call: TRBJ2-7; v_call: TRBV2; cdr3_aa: CASSEANEQYF; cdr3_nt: TGTGCCAGCAGTGAAGCCAACGAGCAGTACTTC
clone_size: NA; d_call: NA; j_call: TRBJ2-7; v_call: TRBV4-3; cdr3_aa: CASSQDRYEQYF; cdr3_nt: TGCGCCAGCAGCCAAGATCGGTACGAGCAGTACTTC
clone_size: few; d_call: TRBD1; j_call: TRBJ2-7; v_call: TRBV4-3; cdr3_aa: CASSQGRTGGLLGYEQYF; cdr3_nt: TGCGCCAGCAGCCAAGGGAGGACAGGGGGCCTACTTGGGTACGAGCAGTACTTC
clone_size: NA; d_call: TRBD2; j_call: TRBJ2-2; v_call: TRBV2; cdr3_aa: CASTLAGGPNTGELFF; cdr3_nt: TGTGCCAGTACCCTAGCGGGAGGACCGAACACCGGGGAGCTGTTTTTT
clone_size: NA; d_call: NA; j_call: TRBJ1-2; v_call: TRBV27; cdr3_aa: CASTGPAGVGGYTF; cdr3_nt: TGTGCCAGCACCGGCCCCGCGGGGGTCGGTGGCTACACCTTC
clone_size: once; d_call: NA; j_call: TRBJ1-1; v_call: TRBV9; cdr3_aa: CASSVHRDTEAFF; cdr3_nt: TGTGCCAGCAGCGTACACAGGGACACTGAAGCTTTCTTT
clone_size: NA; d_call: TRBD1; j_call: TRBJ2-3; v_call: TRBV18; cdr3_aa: CASSPDRDGPDTQYF; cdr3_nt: TGTGCCAGCTCACCAGACAGGGACGGCCCAGATACGCAGTATTTT
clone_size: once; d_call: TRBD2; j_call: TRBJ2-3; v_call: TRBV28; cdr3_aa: CASSFSGLRSDTQYF; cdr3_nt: TGTGCCAGCAGTTTTTCGGGACTACGATCGGATACGCAGTATTTT
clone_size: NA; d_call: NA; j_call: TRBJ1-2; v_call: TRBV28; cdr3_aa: CASSRQSNSPYGYTF; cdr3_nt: TGTGCCAGCAGTCGCCAGTCGAATTCCCCCTATGGCTACACCTTC
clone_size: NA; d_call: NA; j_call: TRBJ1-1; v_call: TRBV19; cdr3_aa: CASSIGARVGTEAFF; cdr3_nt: TGTGCCAGTAGTATTGGGGCCAGGGTGGGGACTGAAGCTTTCTTT
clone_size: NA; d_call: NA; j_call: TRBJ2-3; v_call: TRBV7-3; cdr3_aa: CASSLIGADTQYF; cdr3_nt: TGTGCCAGCAGCTTAATCGGGGCAGATACGCAGTATTTT
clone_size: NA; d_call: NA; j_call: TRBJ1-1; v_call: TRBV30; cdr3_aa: CAWSVRGLFSTEAFF; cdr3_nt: TGTGCCTGGAGTGTAAGGGGCCTGTTTAGCACTGAAGCTTTCTTT
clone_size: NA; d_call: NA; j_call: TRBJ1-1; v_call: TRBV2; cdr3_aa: CASRGGTEAFF; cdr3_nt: TGTGCCAGCAGGGGGGGCACTGAAGCTTTCTTT
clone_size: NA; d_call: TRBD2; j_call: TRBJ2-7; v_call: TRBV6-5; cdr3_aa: CASSSPHAGVSYEQYF; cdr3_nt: TGTGCCAGCAGTTCCCCGCATGCGGGAGTGAGCTACGAGCAGTACTTC
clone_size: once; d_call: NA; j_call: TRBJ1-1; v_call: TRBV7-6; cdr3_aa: CASSLGTNMNTEAFF; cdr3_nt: TGTGCCAGCAGCCTAGGGACAAACATGAACACTGAAGCTTTCTTT
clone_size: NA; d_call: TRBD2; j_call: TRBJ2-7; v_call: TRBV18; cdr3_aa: CASSPLLAGGPQYF; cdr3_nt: TGTGCCAGCTCACCCCTACTAGCGGGAGGACCGCAGTACTTC
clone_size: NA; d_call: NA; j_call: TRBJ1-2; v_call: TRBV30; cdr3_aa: CAWNRDDLYGYTF; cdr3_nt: TGTGCCTGGAACAGGGACGATCTATATGGCTACACCTTC
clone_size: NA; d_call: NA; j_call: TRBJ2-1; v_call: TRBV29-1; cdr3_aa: CSVDPAGFEQFF; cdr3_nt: TGCAGCGTTGATCCGGCGGGTTTCGAGCAGTTCTTC
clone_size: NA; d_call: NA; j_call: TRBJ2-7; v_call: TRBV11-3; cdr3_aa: CASSRAGEQYF; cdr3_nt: TGTGCCAGCAGCAGGGCGGGAGAGCAGTACTTC
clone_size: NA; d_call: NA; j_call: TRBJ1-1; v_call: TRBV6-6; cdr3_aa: CASSKSGTSTEAFF; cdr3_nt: TGTGCCAGCAGTAAATCCGGGACTTCCACTGAAGCTTTCTTT